Presented here are 10 T cell receptor beta chains from one specimen sequenced in a study of regulatory T cells in long-lasting Graves disease. Arm-PCR of CDR3 regions and iRepertoire HTBI primers were the basis on which TCR beta libraries were built. TCRdb re-analysed the multiplex PCR reads in MiXCR, keeping a single row per CDR3 protein. The sample has 400,000 to 500,000 distinct CDR3 sequences, less than 20% seen once. As for time point: newly diagnosed GD, antithyroid drugs for less than 3 months. From PBMCs, RNA was extracted and then used to make the TCR library. The same specimen was also included in a second study, on T cells in Graves' hyperthyroidism and ophthalmopathy.

Sequences were derived from peripheral blood mononuclear cells (PBMCs), sampled at new diagnosis, from a patient treated with antithyroid drugs. Receptors originate from a young woman with Graves disease.

In this sample, this clonotype turned up many times. The V gene is TRBV19, the J gene TRBJ1-1; D unresolved. Germline V gene data show CDR1 as LNHDA and CDR2 as SQIVND (reference sequence). The CDR3 totals 17 residues. V was pared by 5 bases and J by 0 bases, with 19 bases between. The CDR3 DNA is TGTGCCAGTAGTCCGACCCACCGGTTGGGCATGAACACTGAAGCTTTCTTT. Amino acids: CASSPTHRLGMNTEAFF.

This clonotype appeared a few times. The chain carries TRBV19 and TRBJ2-7; D is perhaps TRBD1 or TRBD2 (5 bases each). V dropped 6 bases and J dropped 7 bases, with 25 bases sitting between them. CDR1 is LNHDA, CDR2 SQIVND, per germline (reference sequence). The length of the CDR3 is 16 residues. CDR3 amino acids: CASSKKSGTRVREQYF. DNA for the CDR3: TGTGCCAGTAGCAAGAAATCCGGGACCAGGGTAAGGGAGCAGTACTTC.

A few counts support this clonotype. V is TRBV7-9 and J is TRBJ2-7, with 10 bases identical to TRBD1. The CDR3 has 16 residues. Trimming removed 1 base from V and 6 bases from J; junction bases left unmatched: 9. Germline CDR1 and CDR2: SEHNR and FQNEAQ (reference sequence). CDR3 protein: CASSLGVGQGKVEQYF. The CDR3 region has the DNA TGTGCCAGCAGCTTAGGCGTGGGACAGGGGAAGGTCGAGCAGTACTTC.

The gene calls are TRBV29-1 and TRBJ1-1; TRBD1 agrees at 7 bases. The CDR3 runs 13 residues. Germline trimming cut 6 bases from V and 10 bases from J; bases unmatched to any gene: 14. Germline assignment: CDR1 SQVTM and CDR2 ANQGSEA. The CDR3 is CSVDKADRVGAFF. The DNA for the CDR3 is TGCAGCGTCGACAAGGCAGACAGGGTCGGAGCTTTCTTT.

This clonotype was detected a few times. The gene calls are TRBV7-9 and TRBJ2-5; maybe TRBD1 (7 bases). Looked up from germline, CDR1 is SEHNR and CDR2 is FQNEAQ (reference sequence). Trimming pared 5 bases from V and 2 bases from J, leaving 18 bases between. The CDR3 loop spans 16 amino acids. The CDR3 reads CASSQWRGQLQETQYF. CDR3 nucleotides: TGTGCCAGCAGCCAGTGGAGGGGACAGCTTCAAGAGACCCAGTACTTC.

The rearrangement joins TRBV10-3 to TRBJ1-6, with D perhaps matching TRBD1 (5 bases). The CDR3 totals 14 residues. Trimming shortened V by 2 bases and J by 6 bases, and 8 bases separated the two germline ends. Germline V CDR1 and CDR2: ENHRY, SYGVKD. Written as DNA, the CDR3 is TGTGCCATCAGTGAGGGGGGGACTAATTCACCCCTCCACTTT. It yields the protein CAISEGGTNSPLHF.

This clonotype was seen repeatedly, ten times or more. The chain is built from TRBV18 and TRBJ2-2, with 9 bases fitting TRBD1. With 3 bases clipped from V and 1 base from J, the junction kept 0 bases outside the gene matches. CDR1 is KGHSH and CDR2 is LQKENI in the germline V gene. This CDR3 is built from 15 residues. The CDR3: CASSPGQGNTGELFF. In DNA, the CDR3 is TGTGCCAGCTCACCGGGACAGGGGAACACCGGGGAGCTGTTTTTT.

The sample holds many counts of this clonotype. This chain links TRBV7-2 with TRBJ2-3; 16 positions agree with TRBD2. This CDR3 is 18 amino acids long. Trimming took 4 bases from V and 6 from J; bases not matched to a gene: 10. Germline-derived CDR1 and CDR2 are SGHTA and FQGNSA. DNA of the CDR3: TGTGCCAGCAGCTCCCGTATCGGGACTAGCGGGAGGGAGGATACGCAGTATTTT. Its protein product is CASSSRIGTSGREDTQYF.

CDR3 region: CASRSGKETQYF. The CDR3 DNA reads as TGTGCCAGCAGGTCCGGAAAGGAGACCCAGTACTTC. The chain joins TRBV28 to TRBJ2-3; no reliable D call. Near its end, the DNA agrees better with TRBJ2-5, so the J call may be wrong. Germline V gives CDR1 MDHEN, CDR2 SYDVKM. This CDR3 is 12 amino acids long.

The chain uses TRBV12-3 or TRBV12-4 and TRBJ2-5; 13 bases are a match to TRBD2. The V gene end was trimmed by 5 bases and the J gene end by 0 bases; junction bases not matched to a gene: 9. The CDR3 sequence is 18 residues long. The CDR3 protein is CASSPRLAGGPNQETQYF. The CDR3 nucleotides are TGTGCCAGCAGTCCCCGACTAGCGGGAGGCCCCAACCAAGAGACCCAGTACTTC.